One and the same sample provided the 21 T cell receptor beta chains below, sequenced in a study of cytomegalovirus exposure and HLA in healthy donors. Primers included in the PCR were 60 Vbeta and 13 Jbeta primers. The repertoire was sequenced with immunoSEQ multiplex PCR; TCRdb's copy has only in-frame clones and lacks some. Of 95,000 to 150,000 clones listed, approximately 15% are singletons. Sequencing used PBMCs. The receptors stem from a woman aged 18-35 years in good health and CMV-seronegative.

The V and J genes are TRBV10-3 and TRBJ2-1, with D tentatively TRBD2 (5 bases). With 0 bases removed from V and 7 bases from J, the gap between germline ends came to 16 bases. The CDR3 contains 16 residues. Germline CDR1 ENHRY, CDR2 SYGVKD. CDR3 loop: CAISESKARGRNEQFF. The CDR3 bases are TGTGCCATCAGTGAGTCGAAAGCCCGTGGGAGAAATGAGCAGTTCTTC.

V usage is TRBV5-6 and J usage is TRBJ2-7; 7 bases agree with TRBD1. Germline CDR1 reads SGHDT; CDR2 reads YYEEEE. With 3 bases clipped from V and 2 bases from J, the junction kept 8 bases outside the gene matches. This CDR3 has 15 amino acids. CDR3 coding DNA: TGTGCCAGCAGCTCGATGACGGGACAGACCTACGAGCAGTACTTC. Its translation is CASSSMTGQTYEQYF. The full variable domain, with the rest looked up from reference TRBV5-6 and TRBJ2-7, is DAGVTQSPTHLIKTRGQQVTLRCSPKSGHDTVSWYQQALGQGPQFIFQYYEEEERQRGNFPDRFSGHQFPNYSSELNVNALLLGDSALYLCASSSMTGQTYEQYFGPGTRLTVT.

This clone was found a few times. The J gene is TRBJ1-5, the V gene TRBV30; tentatively, D is TRBD1 (5 bases). Germline CDR1 reads GTSNPN; CDR2 reads SVGIG (reference sequence). V lost 3 bases, J lost 1 base, and 7 bases lay in between. This CDR3 is 13 amino acids long. The chain's CDR3 is CAWSGGSNQPQHF. CDR3 DNA sequence: TGTGCCTGGAGCGGGGGGAGCAATCAGCCCCAGCATTTT.

The CDR3 protein is CAIRPGLADTGELFF. The CDR3 DNA sequence: TGTGCCATCAGACCGGGACTAGCGGACACCGGGGAGCTGTTTTTT. The rearrangement joins TRBV10-3 to TRBJ2-2; 11 bases line up with TRBD2. Germline V CDR1 and CDR2: ENHRY, SYGVKD. V lost 6 bases and J lost 3; bases outside the gene matches: 3. The CDR3 loop spans 15 amino acids.

Remarks on this clone: The sample has other DNA sequences that encode this CDR3 too. The chain employs TRBV6-4 and TRBJ2-3, with 9 bases that match TRBD2. The CDR3 extends over 15 amino acids. The ends lost 6 bases at V and 4 bases at J; junction bases unmatched: 8. Germline loops: CDR1 MRHNA, CDR2 SNTAGT. DNA for the CDR3: TGTGCCAGCAGCCCGGGGCTAGCGGGACCAGATACGCAGTATTTT. This encodes CASSPGLAGPDTQYF.

The chain couples TRBV9 to TRBJ1-1; D call uncertain. The CDR3 spans 14 residues. Germline values: CDR1 SGDLS, CDR2 YYNGEE. V was pared by 3 bases and J by 5 bases, with 14 bases between. CDR3 region: CASSGGTSVTEAFF. The CDR3 DNA sequence: TGTGCCAGCAGCGGCGGAACAAGTGTTACTGAAGCTTTCTTT.

The genes are TRBV4-1 and TRBJ2-1; D perhaps matches TRBD1 (5 bases). Germline assignment: CDR1 MGHRA and CDR2 YSYEKL. The CDR3 runs 14 residues. V was pared by 0 bases and J by 9 bases, with 12 bases between. The CDR3 loop reads CASSQDQGPVEQFF. The CDR3, as DNA: TGCGCCAGCAGCCAAGATCAGGGCCCCGTTGAGCAGTTCTTC.

The rearrangement joins TRBV2 to TRBJ2-3; possible D gene TRBD1, 6 bases. Germline CDR1 SNHLY, CDR2 FYNNEI. V lost 6 bases and J lost 8, with 18 bases in between. The CDR3 length is 14 residues. The CDR3 is CASSQLKQGGTQYF. For the CDR3, the DNA is TGTGCCAGCAGCCAACTAAAGCAAGGGGGTACGCAGTATTTT.

V usage is TRBV9 and J usage is TRBJ1-4, with 7 bases aligning to TRBD1. CDR3 size: 15 residues. J lost 5 bases, V lost 4 bases, and 8 bases had no gene match. Germline values: CDR1 SGDLS, CDR2 YYNGEE. CDR3: CASSIWTGPNEKLFF. CDR3 nucleotides: TGTGCCAGCAGCATTTGGACAGGACCGAATGAAAAACTGTTTTTT. Together with reference TRBV9 and TRBJ1-4, the CDR3 gives the full variable domain: DSGVTQTPKHLITATGQRVTLRCSPRSGDLSVYWYQQSLDQGLQFLIQYYNGEERAKGNILERFSAQQFPDLHSELNLSSLELGDSALYFCASSIWTGPNEKLFFGSGTQLSVL.

This clone was found a few times. The chain carries TRBV19 and TRBJ1-1; D not certain. Trimming shortened V by 11 bases and J by 3 bases, and 10 bases separated the two germline ends. The germline gives CDR1 LNHDA, CDR2 SQIVND (reference sequence). The CDR3 is 11 amino acids. The CDR3 nucleotides read TGTGCCCCCCCGGTGGACACTGAAGCTTTCTTT. This gives the protein CAPPVDTEAFF. Complete variable domain (other parts from reference TRBV19 and TRBJ1-1): DGGITQSPKYLFRKEGQNVTLSCEQNLNHDAMYWYRQDPGQGLRLIYYSQIVNDFQKGDIAEGYSVSREKKESFPLTVTSAQKNPTAFYLCAPPVDTEAFFGQGTRLTVV.

This chain uses TRBV19 with TRBJ2-5; perhaps TRBD1 as D (5 bases). Trimming removed 3 bases from V and 1 base from J, with 6 bases in between. The CDR3 contains 13 residues. The germline V gene encodes CDR1 LNHDA and CDR2 SQIVND (reference sequence). The CDR3, as DNA: TGTGCCAGTAGTATTCAGGGCCAAGAGACCCAGTACTTC. Its protein is CASSIQGQETQYF.

This clone showed up just a few times. V usage is TRBV10-1 and J usage is TRBJ2-1; TRBD2 matches 10 bases. Germline CDR1 and CDR2: WNHNN and SYGVQD (reference sequence). The junction had 2 bases not matched to a gene; V was cut back by 0 bases and J by 3 bases. This CDR3 contains 16 residues. DNA for the CDR3: TGCGCCAGCAGTGAGTCACTAGCGGGGAACTACAATGAGCAGTTCTTC. Residues: CASSESLAGNYNEQFF.

This clone has only a few counts. The genes are TRBV19 and TRBJ2-7, with D unclear. Germline lookup yields CDR1 LNHDA and CDR2 SQIVND (reference sequence). The ends were cut back, 6 bases at V and 3 bases at J, with 18 bases in the middle. CDR3 length equals 15 residues. This CDR3 is CASSPFPVSVYEQYF. The CDR3 nucleotides are TGTGCCAGTAGCCCCTTCCCAGTGTCAGTCTACGAGCAGTACTTC.

V gene TRBV7-7 combines with J gene TRBJ1-4; TRBD1 aligns across 9 bases. The CDR3 has 13 residues. With V trimmed by 5 bases and J by 6 bases, 1 base remained unmatched. The germline V gene has CDR1 SSHAT and CDR2 FNYEAQ (reference sequence). CDR3 nucleotides: TGTGCCAGCAGCCGGGACAGGGATGAAAAACTGTTTTTT. Protein product: CASSRDRDEKLFF.

The chain is built from TRBV4-2 and TRBJ1-5; maybe TRBD1 (6 bases). CDR1 LGHNA and CDR2 YNFKEQ come from the germline V gene. This CDR3 is built from 15 residues. Trimming shortened V by 6 bases and J by 0 bases, and 12 bases separated the two germline ends. CDR3 DNA: TGTGCCAGCAGACAGGGTTTGGATAGCAATCAGCCCCAGCATTTT. It is translated as CASRQGLDSNQPQHF.

This clone has more than one count but fewer than ten. The chain combines TRBV5-6 with TRBJ1-3; weak D call: TRBD1 (5 bases). Trimming removed 0 bases from V and 0 bases from J, with 10 bases in between. The CDR3 is 16 amino acids. CDR1 and CDR2 (germline): SGHDT, YYEEEE. The CDR3, as DNA: TGTGCCAGCAGCTTGGGGGGCGCTTACTCTGGAAACACCATATATTTT. This gives the protein CASSLGGAYSGNTIYF. The variable domain in full, with the rest retrieved from reference TRBV5-6 and TRBJ1-3, is DAGVTQSPTHLIKTRGQQVTLRCSPKSGHDTVSWYQQALGQGPQFIFQYYEEEERQRGNFPDRFSGHQFPNYSSELNVNALLLGDSALYLCASSLGGAYSGNTIYFGEGSWLTVV.

A few counts support this clone. Other DNA sequences in the sample encode the same CDR3. The CDR3 is CAWSAGGTGRAFF. CDR3 nucleotides: TGTGCCTGGAGTGCCGGGGGGACAGGTAGGGCTTTCTTT. The chain recombines TRBV30 with TRBJ1-1; 8 bases align to TRBD1. The germline V gene encodes CDR1 GTSNPN and CDR2 SVGIG (reference sequence). Trimming took 1 base from V and 11 from J; bases not matched to a gene: 9. There are 13 residues in the CDR3.

This chain connects TRBV9 to TRBJ1-2; tentatively, D is TRBD1 (6 bases). This CDR3 is built from 14 residues. The V gene lost 2 bases and the J gene lost 0 bases, with 8 bases spanning the gap. CDR1 is SGDLS, CDR2 YYNGEE, per germline. CDR3 sequence (DNA): TGTGCCAGCAGCGTGGACAGCTCTAACTATGGCTACACCTTC. Protein sequence: CASSVDSSNYGYTF.

This clone was observed a handful of times. This chain uses TRBV7-6 with TRBJ2-6; 8 bases line up with TRBD1. The germline CDR1 and CDR2 sequences are SGHVS and FNYEAQ. After removal of 5 bases from V and 0 bases from J, the junction contained 12 bases not matched to a gene. The CDR3 extends over 19 amino acids. The CDR3 DNA sequence: TGTGCCAGCAGCCCGCGGCCCAGGACAGGGTTCTCTGGGGCCAACGTCCTGACTTTC. This encodes CASSPRPRTGFSGANVLTF.

This clone was picked up a small number of times. The chain couples TRBV28 to TRBJ2-5; 10 bases align to TRBD1. Germline-derived CDR1 and CDR2 are MDHEN and SYDVKM. This CDR3 is 15 amino acids long. Losses at the gene ends were 1 base for V and 6 bases for J; bases not matched to a gene: 5. Written as DNA, the CDR3 is TGTGCCAGCAGTTTATCCGGACAGGGGGAACAGACCCAGTACTTC. Amino acid sequence: CASSLSGQGEQTQYF.

The chain links TRBV19 to TRBJ2-5; perhaps TRBD1 as D (5 bases). V dropped 4 bases and J dropped 7 bases, with 10 bases sitting between them. The germline CDR1 and CDR2 sequences are LNHDA and SQIVND (reference sequence). This CDR3 comprises 12 residues. CDR3 loop: CASSTPTGTQYF. The CDR3 DNA reads TGTGCCAGTAGTACACCAACAGGGACCCAGTACTTC.